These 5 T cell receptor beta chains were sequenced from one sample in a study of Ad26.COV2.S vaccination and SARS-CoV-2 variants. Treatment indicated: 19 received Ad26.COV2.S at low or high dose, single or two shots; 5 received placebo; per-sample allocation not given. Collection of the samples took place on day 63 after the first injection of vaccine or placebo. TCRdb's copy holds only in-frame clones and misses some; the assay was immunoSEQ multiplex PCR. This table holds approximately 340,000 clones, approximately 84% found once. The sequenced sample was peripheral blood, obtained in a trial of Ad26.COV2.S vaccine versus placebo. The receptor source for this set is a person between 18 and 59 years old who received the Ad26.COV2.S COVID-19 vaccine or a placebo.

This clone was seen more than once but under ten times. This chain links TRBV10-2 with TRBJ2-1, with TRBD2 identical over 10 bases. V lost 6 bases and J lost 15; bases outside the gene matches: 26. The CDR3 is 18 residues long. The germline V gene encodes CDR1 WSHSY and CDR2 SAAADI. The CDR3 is CASSGLKREGQKVRGAFF. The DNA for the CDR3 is TGCGCCAGCAGCGGCCTTAAGCGGGAGGGCCAGAAGGTCCGAGGGGCGTTCTTC.

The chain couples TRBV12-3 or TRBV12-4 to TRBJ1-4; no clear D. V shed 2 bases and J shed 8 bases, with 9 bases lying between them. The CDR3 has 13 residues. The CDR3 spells CASSLYFGEKLFF. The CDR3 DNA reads TGTGCCAGCAGTTTATATTTTGGCGAAAAACTGTTTTTT.

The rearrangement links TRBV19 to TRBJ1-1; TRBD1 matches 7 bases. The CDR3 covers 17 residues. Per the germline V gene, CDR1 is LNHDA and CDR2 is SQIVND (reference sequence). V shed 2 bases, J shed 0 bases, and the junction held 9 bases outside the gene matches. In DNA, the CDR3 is TGTGCCAGTAGTATATACAAGGGGGGACAGCTGAACACTGAAGCTTTCTTT. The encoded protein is CASSIYKGGQLNTEAFF.

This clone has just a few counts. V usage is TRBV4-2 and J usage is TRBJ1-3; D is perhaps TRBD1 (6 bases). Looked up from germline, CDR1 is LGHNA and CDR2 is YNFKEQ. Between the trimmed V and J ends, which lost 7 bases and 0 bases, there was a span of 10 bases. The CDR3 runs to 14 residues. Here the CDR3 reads CASTFRGSGNTIYF. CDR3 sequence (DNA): TGTGCCAGCACCTTCAGGGGCTCTGGAAACACCATATATTTT.

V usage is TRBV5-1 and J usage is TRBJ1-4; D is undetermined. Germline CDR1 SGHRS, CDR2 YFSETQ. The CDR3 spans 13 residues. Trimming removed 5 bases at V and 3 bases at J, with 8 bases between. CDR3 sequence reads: CASRYRSNEKLFF. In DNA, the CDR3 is TGCGCCAGCAGGTACCGATCTAATGAAAAACTGTTTTTT.